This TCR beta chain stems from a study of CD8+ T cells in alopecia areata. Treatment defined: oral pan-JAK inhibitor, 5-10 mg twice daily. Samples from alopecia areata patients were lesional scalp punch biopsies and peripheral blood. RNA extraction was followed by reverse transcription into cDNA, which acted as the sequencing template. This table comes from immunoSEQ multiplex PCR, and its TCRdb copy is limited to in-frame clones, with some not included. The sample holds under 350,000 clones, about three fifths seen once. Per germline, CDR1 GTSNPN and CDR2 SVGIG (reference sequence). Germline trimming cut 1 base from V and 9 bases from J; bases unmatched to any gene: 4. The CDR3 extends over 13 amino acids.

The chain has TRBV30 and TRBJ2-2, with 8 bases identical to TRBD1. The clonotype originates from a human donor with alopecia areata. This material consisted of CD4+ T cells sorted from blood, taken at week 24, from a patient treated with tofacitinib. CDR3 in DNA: TGTGCCTGGAGTGGCAGGGGGCGGAGGGAGCTGTTTTTT. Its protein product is CAWSGRGRRELFF.